The 14 T cell receptor beta chains presented below share a single source sample, sequenced in a study of molecular identifiers for immune sequencing clone quantification. Each CDR3 protein gets one entry after TCRdb re-called the PCR reads with MiXCR. The profile shows approximately 100,000 distinct CDR3 sequences, roughly a third of them singletons. Input material: naive CD8+ T cells from blood, with Jurkat cell RNA spiked in. Subset reported: FACS-sorted CD8+CD4-CCR7+CD45RA+ naive T cells. Source of these receptors: a human donor in good health. Some libraries in this study had Jurkat cell RNA spiked in.

Turning to this clonotype: Without the conserved terminal phenylalanine or tryptophan, this CDR3 likely stems from a read error. This chain links TRBV6-2 or TRBV6-3 with TRBJ2-5; 8 bases align to TRBD2. V was pared by 4 bases and J by 1 base, with 8 bases of the junction left unmatched. Germline loops: CDR1 MNHEY, CDR2 SVGEGT. The CDR3 spans 16 residues. The CDR3 loop reads CASSFRVAGIQETQYL. The CDR3 nucleotides are TGTGCCAGCAGTTTCCGGGTAGCGGGGATCCAAGAGACCCAGTACCTC.

CDR3 nucleotide sequence: TGTGCCGGCAGCAAACCTAGCGGGAGGGCCCACGAGCAGTACTTC. Amino acid sequence: CAGSKPSGRAHEQYF. The genes are TRBV5-3 and TRBJ2-7, with TRBD2 matching 12 bases. TRBV5-3 is annotated as an ORF whose role is uncertain. The length of the CDR3 is 15 residues. Trimming took 10 bases from V and 5 from J; bases not matched to a gene: 13.

Notes on this clonotype: A much larger clone is a single base away; this may be a read error. This chain connects TRBV6-5 to TRBJ2-3; D possibly matches TRBD1 or TRBD2 (5 bases each). CDR1 is MNHEY, CDR2 SVGAGI, per germline. The CDR3 is 14 residues long. V gave up 11 bases and J gave up 6 bases, with 21 bases separating them. In DNA form, the CDR3 reads TGTGCCGGCTCTAGCAGGGAACTAGGGGATACGCAGTATTTT. Translation gives CAGSSRELGDTQYF.

This clonotype was recorded at least ten times. The V call is TRBV28, the J call TRBJ1-1; D gene uncertain. CDR1 MDHEN and CDR2 SYDVKM come from the germline V gene. With 5 bases removed from V and 0 bases from J, the gap between germline ends came to 10 bases. The CDR3 totals 14 residues. Here the CDR3 DNA reads TGTGCCAGCAGTGCGTTCCCTTTGAACACTGAAGCTTTCTTT. Translated: CASSAFPLNTEAFF.

This clonotype was counted between two and nine times. The rearrangement uses TRBV6-2 or TRBV6-3 and TRBJ2-3; 8 positions agree with TRBD2. From germline, CDR1 is MNHEY and CDR2 SVGEGT. This CDR3 contains 15 residues. With 8 bases clipped from V and 4 bases from J, the junction kept 11 bases outside the gene matches. For the CDR3, the DNA is TGTGCCAGCGCCCGGTTGCGGGGGGTCGCAGATACGCAGTATTTT. Its translation: CASARLRGVADTQYF.

The V gene is TRBV4-3, the J gene TRBJ2-7; 9 nucleotides align to TRBD1. The CDR3 runs 17 residues. The V gene's germline CDR1 is LGHNA and CDR2 YSLEER. Germline trimming cut 1 base from V and 0 bases from J; bases unmatched to any gene: 7. CDR3: CASSQGSPTGGSYEQYF. CDR3 nucleotide sequence: TGCGCCAGCAGCCAAGGCTCCCCGACAGGGGGCTCCTACGAGCAGTACTTC.

As regards this clonotype: This may come from a read error, since a much larger clone is one base off. The conserved closing phenylalanine or tryptophan is absent in this CDR3, likely reflecting a read error. The chain links TRBV28 to TRBJ2-7; the match to TRBD2 covers 9 bases. CDR1 MDHEN and CDR2 SYDVKM come from the germline V gene. V gave up 6 bases and J gave up 6 bases; unmatched junction bases: 9. This CDR3 has 14 residues. For the CDR3, the DNA is TGTGCCAGCAGGTCCCTAGCGGGACCCAGCGAGCAGTACTAC. It codes for CASRSLAGPSEQYY.

The chain carries TRBV14 and TRBJ2-7, with unresolved D. V was cut by 4 bases and J by 3 bases, with 13 bases left in between. This CDR3 comprises 14 residues. Per the germline V gene, CDR1 is SGHDN and CDR2 is FVKESK. CDR3 region: CASSPRTKGYEQYF. The CDR3 nucleotides are TGTGCCAGCAGCCCTAGGACGAAGGGCTACGAGCAGTACTTC.

The gene calls are TRBV4-3 and TRBJ2-7, with 9 bases identical to TRBD1. CDR3 length: 17 residues. With 0 bases clipped from V and 3 bases from J, the junction kept 9 bases outside the gene matches. Looked up from germline, CDR1 is LGHNA and CDR2 is YSLEER. In DNA, the CDR3 is TGCGCCAGCAGCCAAGACTTCACGGGACAGGGACACTACGAGCAGTACTTC. Translation: CASSQDFTGQGHYEQYF.

This clonotype was seen ten or more times. The J gene is TRBJ2-5, the V gene TRBV5-4; possible D gene TRBD1, 6 bases. Trimming removed 4 bases from V and 4 bases from J, with 17 bases in between. This CDR3 spans 15 amino acids. Germline V CDR1 and CDR2: SGHNT, YYREEE (reference sequence). In nucleotides, the CDR3 is TGTGCCAGCAGCCCCCGGGGTAGGGGGTCAGAGACCCAGTACTTC. It yields the protein CASSPRGRGSETQYF. The full variable domain, in which reference TRBV5-4 and TRBJ2-5 provide the parts outside the CDR3, is ETGVTQSPTHLIKTRGQQVTLRCSSQSGHNTVSWYQQALGQGPQFIFQYYREEENGRGNFPPRFSGLQFPNYSSELNVNALELDDSALYLCASSPRGRGSETQYFGPGTRLLVL.

As for this clonotype: A much larger clone differs from this one at a single base, so this may be a read error. The V call is TRBV13, the J call TRBJ2-3; no definite D call. Germline CDR1 reads PRHDT; CDR2 reads FYEKMQ (reference sequence). V lost 5 bases, J lost 2 bases, and 14 bases lay in between. The length of the CDR3 is 15 residues. The CDR3 is CASSEARIITDTQYF. The CDR3 DNA sequence: TGTGCCAGCAGCGAGGCCAGGATCATCACAGATACGCAGTATTTT. Drawing the rest from reference TRBV13 and TRBJ2-3, the complete variable domain is AAGVIQSPRHLIKEKRETATLKCYPIPRHDTVYWYQQGPGQDPQFLISFYEKMQSDKGSIPDRFSAQQFSDYHSELNMSSLELGDSALYFCASSEARIITDTQYFGPGTRLTVL.

Points on this clonotype: One end of the junction does not line up with germline, which may come from a read error. The rearrangement uses TRBV6-2 or TRBV6-3 and TRBJ1-5; possibly TRBD1 for D (5 bases). There are 13 residues in the CDR3. In germline, CDR1 is MNHEY, CDR2 SVGEGT. CDR3 nucleotides: TGTGCCAGCAGGGACAAGGATGGGCAGCCCCAGCTTTTT. The encoded protein is CASRDKDGQPQLF.

V and J are TRBV5-4 and TRBJ1-2; 7 bases match TRBD1. CDR3 size: 14 residues. CDR1 is SGHNT and CDR2 is YYREEE in the germline V gene (reference sequence). Trimming cost V 4 bases and J 4 bases; bases outside gene matches: 7. The CDR3 loop reads CASSIDRAGYGYTF. Written as DNA, the CDR3 is TGTGCCAGCAGCATTGACAGGGCGGGCTATGGCTACACCTTC. The whole variable domain, filled in from reference TRBV5-4 and TRBJ1-2, reads ETGVTQSPTHLIKTRGQQVTLRCSSQSGHNTVSWYQQALGQGPQFIFQYYREEENGRGNFPPRFSGLQFPNYSSELNVNALELDDSALYLCASSIDRAGYGYTFGSGTRLTVV.

This clonotype was picked up many times. V is TRBV28 and J is TRBJ2-7; D not certain. The CDR3 is made up of 13 amino acids. Germline V lookup: CDR1 MDHEN, CDR2 SYDVKM. The V end lost 2 bases, the J end lost 0 bases, and 5 bases lay between the germline ends. The CDR3 DNA is TGTGCCAGCAGTTTAAGGAGCTCCTACGAGCAGTACTTC. Its protein is CASSLRSSYEQYF.